This is a list of T cell receptor beta chains from one sample in a study of blood T cell repertoires in COVID-19. Sequencing was performed with immunoSEQ multiplex PCR; in TCRdb, only in-frame clones are kept and a portion is missing. The data show approximately 350,000 clones, roughly 90% seen once. Source material: peripheral blood. The receptor set was obtained from a man aged 40-50 years with acute or convalescent COVID-19. Each CDR3 is given with its conserved first and last residue. D genes are given only for firm matches. The size entry is marked missing in some rows and otherwise reads once, few, many or a size class.

D gene: TRBD1; J gene: TRBJ2-2; V gene: TRBV7-9; clone size: .; CDR3 protein: CASSPRTGNTGELFF; CDR3 DNA: TGTGCCAGCAGCCCGAGGACAGGGAACACCGGGGAGCTGTTTTTT
D gene: TRBD1; J gene: TRBJ1-2; V gene: TRBV28; clone size: .; CDR3 protein: CASSLPDRVGGYTF; CDR3 DNA: TGTGCCAGCAGTTTGCCCGACAGGGTGGGTGGCTACACCTTC
D gene: .; J gene: TRBJ2-7; V gene: TRBV28; clone size: .; CDR3 protein: CASSIDRIYEQYF; CDR3 DNA: TGTGCCAGCAGTATAGATCGAATCTACGAGCAGTACTTC
D gene: TRBD2; J gene: TRBJ2-2; V gene: TRBV19; clone size: .; CDR3 protein: CASSPLAGGTGELFF; CDR3 DNA: TGTGCCAGTAGCCCGTTAGCGGGTGGCACCGGGGAGCTGTTTTTT
D gene: TRBD2; J gene: TRBJ2-3; V gene: TRBV19; clone size: .; CDR3 protein: CASKGSGGGQTRSTDTQYF; CDR3 DNA: TGTGCCAGTAAGGGCTCGGGCGGGGGGCAAACTCGGAGCACAGATACGCAGTATTTT
D gene: TRBD1; J gene: TRBJ1-1; V gene: TRBV2; clone size: .; CDR3 protein: CASSEDRDRGLTEAFF; CDR3 DNA: TGTGCCAGCAGTGAAGATCGAGACAGGGGCCTTACTGAAGCTTTCTTT
D gene: .; J gene: TRBJ1-5; V gene: TRBV12-3/TRBV12-4; clone size: .; CDR3 protein: CASSPRGQPQHF; CDR3 DNA: TGTGCCAGCAGCCCAAGGGGACAGCCCCAGCATTTT
D gene: TRBD2; J gene: TRBJ2-2; V gene: TRBV14; clone size: .; CDR3 protein: CASSQGRRELGTGELFF; CDR3 DNA: TGTGCCAGCAGCCAAGGGCGGCGGGAGTTGGGTACCGGGGAGCTGTTTTTT
D gene: .; J gene: TRBJ2-7; V gene: TRBV9; clone size: .; CDR3 protein: CASAPGAGYEQYF; CDR3 DNA: TGTGCCAGCGCTCCAGGGGCGGGCTACGAGCAGTACTTC
D gene: .; J gene: TRBJ1-4; V gene: TRBV5-1; clone size: .; CDR3 protein: CASSPGRNEKLFF; CDR3 DNA: TGCGCCAGCAGCCCGGGGAGGAATGAAAAACTGTTTTTT
D gene: .; J gene: TRBJ1-2; V gene: TRBV7-2; clone size: .; CDR3 protein: CASSLPGLRGYTF; CDR3 DNA: TGTGCCAGCAGCTTACCAGGACTTAGGGGCTACACCTTC
D gene: .; J gene: TRBJ1-2; V gene: TRBV6-2/TRBV6-3; clone size: .; CDR3 protein: CASSAPGDHNYGYTF; CDR3 DNA: TGTGCCAGCAGCGCACCAGGGGACCATAACTATGGCTACACCTTC
D gene: TRBD2; J gene: TRBJ2-3; V gene: TRBV7-2; clone size: .; CDR3 protein: CASSLASSGVSTDTQYF; CDR3 DNA: TGTGCCAGCAGCTTAGCGTCCAGCGGGGTGAGCACAGATACGCAGTATTTT
D gene: .; J gene: TRBJ1-2; V gene: TRBV6-5; clone size: .; CDR3 protein: CASSYGGGPGYTF; CDR3 DNA: TGTGCCAGCAGTTACGGGGGGGGCCCTGGCTACACCTTC
D gene: TRBD1; J gene: TRBJ2-5; V gene: TRBV3-1/TRBV3-2; clone size: .; CDR3 protein: CASSQQGADQYF; CDR3 DNA: TGTGCCAGCAGCCAACAGGGGGCCGACCAGTACTTC
D gene: .; J gene: TRBJ1-4; V gene: TRBV7-2; clone size: .; CDR3 protein: CASSLGADRANEKLFF; CDR3 DNA: TGTGCCAGCAGCTTAGGGGCGGACAGAGCTAATGAAAAACTGTTTTTT
D gene: .; J gene: TRBJ2-1; V gene: TRBV7-3; clone size: .; CDR3 protein: CASSLFLRGEQFF; CDR3 DNA: TGTGCCAGCAGCTTGTTTCTAAGAGGTGAGCAGTTCTTC
D gene: TRBD1; J gene: TRBJ2-1; V gene: TRBV27; clone size: .; CDR3 protein: CASTTGGSNEQFF; CDR3 DNA: TGTGCCAGCACAACAGGGGGTAGCAATGAGCAGTTCTTC
D gene: .; J gene: TRBJ1-4; V gene: TRBV29-1; clone size: .; CDR3 protein: CSGYIVNNEKLFF; CDR3 DNA: TGCAGCGGATACATCGTAAATAATGAAAAACTGTTTTTT
D gene: TRBD1; J gene: TRBJ1-5; V gene: TRBV3-1/TRBV3-2; clone size: .; CDR3 protein: CASIIQRQGVERGQPQHF; CDR3 DNA: TGTGCCAGCATTATACAGAGACAGGGGGTCGAAAGGGGTCAGCCCCAGCATTTT
D gene: TRBD1; J gene: TRBJ2-1; V gene: TRBV19; clone size: few; CDR3 protein: CASSGTEKNSEQFF; CDR3 DNA: TGTGCCAGTAGTGGGACAGAGAAGAATTCTGAGCAGTTCTTC
D gene: .; J gene: TRBJ1-6; V gene: TRBV28; clone size: .; CDR3 protein: CASSFQGRSALHF; CDR3 DNA: TGTGCCAGCAGTTTCCAGGGTCGCTCGGCCCTCCACTTT
D gene: TRBD2; J gene: TRBJ2-1; V gene: TRBV7-3; clone size: .; CDR3 protein: CASEASGTNEQFF; CDR3 DNA: TGTGCCAGCGAGGCTAGCGGGACCAATGAGCAGTTCTTC
D gene: .; J gene: TRBJ1-2; V gene: TRBV27; clone size: .; CDR3 protein: CASSLSAGSGYGYTF; CDR3 DNA: TGTGCCAGCAGTTTATCGGCCGGGTCGGGGTATGGCTACACCTTC
D gene: .; J gene: TRBJ1-2; V gene: TRBV11-1; clone size: .; CDR3 protein: CASSLMASGINYGYTF; CDR3 DNA: TGTGCCAGCAGCTTAATGGCTTCGGGAATTAACTATGGCTACACCTTC
D gene: TRBD1; J gene: TRBJ1-2; V gene: TRBV27; clone size: .; CDR3 protein: CASSPLQGRHYGYTF; CDR3 DNA: TGTGCCAGCAGTCCCCTACAGGGGCGCCACTATGGCTACACCTTC
D gene: .; J gene: TRBJ2-6; V gene: TRBV29-1; clone size: .; CDR3 protein: CSVVSTGANVLTF; CDR3 DNA: TGCAGCGTTGTGTCGACAGGGGCCAACGTCCTGACTTTC
D gene: TRBD2; J gene: TRBJ2-2; V gene: TRBV9; clone size: .; CDR3 protein: CASSPYPPGGTGELFF; CDR3 DNA: TGTGCCAGCAGCCCCTACCCCCCGGGGGGTACCGGGGAGCTGTTTTTT
D gene: TRBD2; J gene: TRBJ2-7; V gene: TRBV23-1; clone size: .; CDR3 protein: CASSQSRLALCEQYF; CDR3 DNA: TGCGCCAGCAGTCAATCCCGACTAGCGTTGTGCGAGCAGTACTTC
D gene: TRBD2; J gene: TRBJ2-1; V gene: TRBV4-1; clone size: .; CDR3 protein: CASSQDEREVDNEQFF; CDR3 DNA: TGCGCCAGCAGCCAAGATGAGCGGGAGGTCGACAATGAGCAGTTCTTC
D gene: .; J gene: TRBJ1-4; V gene: TRBV30; clone size: once; CDR3 protein: CALEGASEKLFF; CDR3 DNA: TGTGCCTTGGAAGGGGCCAGTGAAAAACTGTTTTTT
D gene: .; J gene: TRBJ2-1; V gene: TRBV20-1; clone size: .; CDR3 protein: CSASPIEISYGEQFF; CDR3 DNA: TGCAGTGCCAGTCCTATAGAGATTAGTTATGGTGAGCAGTTCTTC
D gene: .; J gene: TRBJ1-4; V gene: TRBV12-1; clone size: .; CDR3 protein: CASAHSEKLFF; CDR3 DNA: TGTGCCAGCGCTCATAGTGAAAAACTGTTTTTT
D gene: TRBD1; J gene: TRBJ1-1; V gene: TRBV6-2/TRBV6-3; clone size: .; CDR3 protein: CASSRDRDTEAFF; CDR3 DNA: TGTGCCAGCAGTCGGGACAGGGATACTGAAGCTTTCTTT
D gene: .; J gene: TRBJ1-1; V gene: TRBV10-3; clone size: .; CDR3 protein: CAISDSRRVDTEAFF; CDR3 DNA: TGTGCCATCAGTGACTCGCGGCGGGTGGACACTGAAGCTTTCTTT
D gene: .; J gene: TRBJ2-1; V gene: TRBV6-4; clone size: .; CDR3 protein: CASSVDLVNEQFF; CDR3 DNA: TGTGCCAGCAGTGTCGACTTAGTCAATGAGCAGTTCTTC
D gene: TRBD2; J gene: TRBJ2-5; V gene: TRBV5-1; clone size: .; CDR3 protein: CASSSTSGGETQYF; CDR3 DNA: TGCGCCAGCAGCTCGACAAGCGGGGGTGAGACCCAGTACTTC
D gene: .; J gene: TRBJ2-7; V gene: TRBV9; clone size: .; CDR3 protein: CASSPWGTSSYEQYF; CDR3 DNA: TGTGCCAGCAGCCCGTGGGGCACCAGCTCCTACGAGCAGTACTTC
D gene: TRBD2; J gene: TRBJ2-1; V gene: TRBV7-9; clone size: .; CDR3 protein: CASSPGTSGRASEQFF; CDR3 DNA: TGTGCCAGCAGCCCCGGGACTAGCGGGAGGGCCAGTGAGCAGTTCTTC
D gene: .; J gene: TRBJ1-4; V gene: TRBV27; clone size: .; CDR3 protein: CASRGAMDEKLFF; CDR3 DNA: TGTGCCAGCAGGGGGGCGATGGATGAAAAACTGTTTTTT